These 10 T cell receptor beta chains originate from one sample sequenced in a study of graft-versus-host responses after intestinal transplantation. Produced via immunoSEQ multiplex PCR; TCRdb's table is partial and in-frame only. The sample holds around 97,000 clones; roughly 91% are singletons and the top ten take roughly 0.2%. Their target antigens are unknown. The input for sequencing was unstimulated CD4+ T cells sorted from spleen or lymph node cells, taken before transplant. The receptors stem from a human donor who was the organ donor for an intestinal transplant.

The rearrangement joins TRBV6-6 to TRBJ2-7; TRBD2 matches 9 bases. CDR3 length equals 14 residues. In germline, CDR1 is MNHNY, CDR2 SVGAGI (reference sequence). V shed 6 bases and J 2 bases; nucleotides not matched to a gene: 5. The CDR3 spells CASSASGAAYEQYF. CDR3 bases: TGTGCCAGCAGCGCTAGCGGGGCCGCCTACGAGCAGTACTTC.

The CDR3 coding sequence is TGTGCCAGCAGCTTAACTGAGGGTACGGGGGCCAACGTCCTGACTTTC. This codes for CASSLTEGTGANVLTF. This chain connects TRBV7-3 to TRBJ2-6; possibly TRBD2 for D (5 bases). The V gene's germline CDR1 is SGHTA and CDR2 FQGTGA. This CDR3 has 16 amino acids. The V and J ends lost 0 bases and 4 bases respectively, with 10 bases between them.

This chain links TRBV4-1 with TRBJ2-7, with D possibly matching TRBD1 (6 bases). The CDR3 length is 16 residues. CDR1 and CDR2 (germline): MGHRA, YSYEKL. V was shortened by 3 bases and J by 0 bases, with 15 bases between the two germline ends. The CDR3 coding sequence is TGCGCCAGCAGCCAGTACTCCTCGGACAGCTCCTACGAGCAGTACTTC. Its protein is CASSQYSSDSSYEQYF.

The chain carries TRBV30 and TRBJ1-6; D perhaps matches TRBD1 (5 bases). This CDR3 comprises 15 residues. V was trimmed by 1 base and J by 4 bases, leaving 11 bases between them. Germline-derived CDR1 and CDR2 are GTSNPN and SVGIG (reference sequence). The CDR3: CAWSAGLPYNSPLHF. The CDR3 DNA reads as TGTGCCTGGAGTGCGGGACTGCCTTATAATTCACCCCTCCACTTT. Combining the CDR3 with reference TRBV30 and TRBJ1-6 gives the whole variable domain SQTIHQWPATLVQPVGSPLSLECTVEGTSNPNLYWYRQAAGRGLQLLFYSVGIGQISSEVPQNLSASRPQDRQFILSSKKLLLSDSGFYLCAWSAGLPYNSPLHFGNGTRLTVT.

In this sample, this clone turned up once. V gene TRBV7-2 combines with J gene TRBJ1-2; TRBD1 aligns across 8 bases. The CDR3 totals 16 residues. Germline trimming cut 5 bases from V and 4 bases from J; bases unmatched to any gene: 12. Germline V gene sequence: CDR1 SGHTA, CDR2 FQGNSA. The CDR3 loop is CASSPGRTGSSYGYTF. The CDR3 region has the DNA TGTGCCAGCAGCCCTGGTCGGACAGGGTCGTCCTATGGCTACACCTTC.

V is TRBV25-1 and J is TRBJ2-3; 8 positions agree with TRBD2. Germline V gives CDR1 MGHDK, CDR2 SYGVNS. This CDR3 spans 14 amino acids. The ends lost 3 bases at V and 10 bases at J; junction bases unmatched: 9. As DNA, the CDR3 is TGTGCCAGCAGTGATCGTTCGGGGGGGTGGGCGCAGTATTTT. This sequence encodes CASSDRSGGWAQYF.

J is TRBJ2-1 and V is TRBV4-1; D is undetermined. The CDR3 contains 12 residues. V lost 1 base and J 8 bases, leaving 6 bases between the germline ends. In germline, CDR1 is MGHRA, CDR2 YSYEKL. CDR3 DNA: TGCGCCAGCAGCCAAGCCCCGGATGAGCAGTTCTTC. This sequence encodes CASSQAPDEQFF.

This chain joins TRBV15 and TRBJ2-5, with 9 bases aligning to TRBD2. Germline lookup yields CDR1 LNHNV and CDR2 YYDKDF (reference sequence). The CDR3 length is 13 residues. J lost 3 bases, V lost 6 bases, and 2 bases had no gene match. CDR3 protein: CATRSSGEETQYF. The DNA of the CDR3 is TGTGCCACCAGGTCTAGCGGGGAAGAGACCCAGTACTTC.

The chain has TRBV14 and TRBJ2-6; 10 positions match TRBD1. Germline V gives CDR1 SGHDN, CDR2 FVKESK. V lost 4 bases to trimming and J lost 3 bases; unmatched junction nucleotides: 9. This CDR3 has 18 residues. This chain's CDR3 is CASSRQTGGVLGANVLTF. CDR3 DNA sequence: TGTGCCAGCAGCCGACAGACAGGGGGCGTTCTTGGGGCCAACGTCCTGACTTTC.

This CDR3 reads CASRILAGGHYEQYF. CDR3 nucleotides: TGTGCCAGCAGAATACTAGCGGGGGGTCACTACGAGCAGTACTTC. This chain links TRBV6-1 with TRBJ2-7, with TRBD2 matching over 12 bases. The V and J ends lost 6 bases and 3 bases, in that order; junction bases with no gene match: 6. Germline V gene sequence: CDR1 MNHNS, CDR2 SASEGT. CDR3 length: 15 residues.